This T cell receptor beta chain is from a study of blood T cell repertoires in COVID-19. The germline gives CDR1 LNHDA, CDR2 SQIVND (reference sequence). The CDR3 totals 15 residues. The ends were cut back, 3 bases at V and 1 base at J, with 11 bases in the middle. Generated by immunoSEQ multiplex PCR, the TCRdb table keeps only in-frame clones and is missing some. Altogether about 360,000 clones are present, around nine tenths being singletons, with the ten largest covering less than 9%. Input material: peripheral blood. This TCR came from a woman aged 60-75 years with COVID-19, enrolled during active disease. The V gene is TRBV19, the J gene TRBJ2-3, with D possibly being TRBD2 (6 bases). CDR3 sequence (DNA): TGTGCCAGTAGTATCCCGGGACTCCGCACAGATACGCAGTATTTT. It encodes CASSIPGLRTDTQYF.